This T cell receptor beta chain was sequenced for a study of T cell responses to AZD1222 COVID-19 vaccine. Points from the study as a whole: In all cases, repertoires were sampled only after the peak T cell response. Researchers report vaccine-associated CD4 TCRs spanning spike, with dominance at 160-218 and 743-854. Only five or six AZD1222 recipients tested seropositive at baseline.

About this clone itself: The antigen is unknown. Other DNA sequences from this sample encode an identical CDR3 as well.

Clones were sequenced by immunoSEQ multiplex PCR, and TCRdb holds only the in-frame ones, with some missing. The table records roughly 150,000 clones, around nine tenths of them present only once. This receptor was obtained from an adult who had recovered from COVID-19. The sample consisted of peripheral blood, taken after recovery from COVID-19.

The CDR3 DNA reads as TGTGCCAGCGGCTCTGGGGCCAACGTCCTGACTTTC. It codes for CASGSGANVLTF. V and J are TRBV27 and TRBJ2-6; D is unclear. V was cut by 8 bases and J by 0 bases, with 2 bases left in between. This CDR3 has 12 residues. CDR1 and CDR2 (germline): MNHEY, SMNVEV (reference sequence).